Listed below are T cell receptor beta chains from one sample, sequenced in a study of T cells after yellow fever vaccination. Each CDR3 protein gets one entry after TCRdb re-called the 5' RACE reads with MiXCR. The sample lists some 390,000 distinct CDR3 sequences, over 5% occurring once. Sequenced material: PBMCs, taken 5 days after the yellow fever booster vaccination. The receptors here all came from a man younger than 40 who received the YFV17D yellow fever vaccine. CDR3s include the opening cysteine and the closing phenylalanine or tryptophan. The D gene is left open where the match is weak. Clone size is shown for a subset of rows, as once, few, many or a class of expanded clone.

j_call d_call clone_size v_call cdr3_nt cdr3_aa
TRBJ2-1 TRBD2 . TRBV4-1 TGCGCCAGCAGCCAAGTTCGGAGCGGGAGTCGGGGGGGTGACAATGAGCAGTTCTTC CASSQVRSGSRGGDNEQFF
TRBJ2-1 TRBD1 . TRBV7-6 TGTGCCAGCAGCTTATCACCGGGACAGGGGTTTTACAATGAGCAGTTCTTC CASSLSPGQGFYNEQFF
TRBJ2-7 TRBD2 . TRBV6-5 TGTGCCAGCAGTTTTGGCGGGAGGGGCTACGAGCAGTACTTC CASSFGGRGYEQYF
TRBJ2-3 . . TRBV20-1 TGCAGTGCTAGCGGAGCGGGACATATTTTCACAGATACGCAGTATTTT CSASGAGHIFTDTQYF
TRBJ1-5 . many TRBV15 TGTGCCACCAGCAGGGAAGGCAGGCGAAATCAGCCCCAGCATTTT CATSREGRRNQPQHF
TRBJ2-7 TRBD1 . TRBV5-1 TGCGCCAGCAGCTTGACCGGGACAGACTCCTACGAGCAGTACTTC CASSLTGTDSYEQYF
TRBJ2-3 TRBD1 . TRBV20-1 TGCAGTGCTAGAGATCCTTTGGGACAGGGGGCACCAGATACGCAGTATTTT CSARDPLGQGAPDTQYF
TRBJ2-1 TRBD2 few TRBV2 TGTGCCACTCCGGAGCGCGGGAGGAGTCATGAGCAGTTCTTC CATPERGRSHEQFF
TRBJ2-5 TRBD2 many TRBV3-1 TGTGCCAGCCTCCGACGCGGGACGACTAGCGGGTACCAAGAGACCCAGTACTTC CASLRRGTTSGYQETQYF
TRBJ2-5 . . TRBV7-2 TGTGCCAGCGCCCCGGGCACTTACCAAGAGACCCAGTACTTC CASAPGTYQETQYF
TRBJ2-5 . . TRBV12-3/TRBV12-4 TGTGCCAGCAGTTTTATTGTCAGGGGATACCAAGAGACCCAGTACTTC CASSFIVRGYQETQYF
TRBJ2-1 TRBD1 few TRBV18 TGTGCCAGCTCACCAAGGACAGGGGAAAATGAGCAGTTCTTC CASSPRTGENEQFF
TRBJ2-7 . few TRBV7-9 TGTGCCAGCAGCTTAGATGACCTCGGGATTTCATACGAGCAGTACTTC CASSLDDLGISYEQYF
TRBJ1-1 TRBD1 . TRBV4-1 TGCGCCAGCAGCCATGAATGGGACAGGGAGTTCGTCGGACCTGAAGCTTTCTTT CASSHEWDREFVGPEAFF
TRBJ1-2 . . TRBV4-3 TGCGCCAGCAGCCAAGATTCCCGATGGTATGGAAGCTACACCTTC CASSQDSRWYGSYTF
TRBJ2-7 . many TRBV4-2 TGTGCCAGCAGCCAAGATCTCTGGGAGTACGAGCAGTACTTC CASSQDLWEYEQYF
TRBJ2-7 TRBD2 . TRBV2 TGTGCCAGCAGTGACCCCCAGGAAGGGCTAGCGGGATTAACCTACGAGCAGTACTTC CASSDPQEGLAGLTYEQYF
TRBJ1-6 . many TRBV21-1 TGTGCCAGCAGGGCCAGGGAGGTCAATTCACCCCTCCACTTT CASRAREVNSPLHF
TRBJ2-5 TRBD2 many TRBV7-2 TGTGCCAGCAGCCCCGCGGGAGAGATGGAGACCCAGTACTTC CASSPAGEMETQYF
TRBJ2-7 . . TRBV7-9 TGTGCCAGCCTCATCATTCTAGGGGACACTGACTCCTACGAGCAGTACTTC CASLIILGDTDSYEQYF
TRBJ2-1 . many TRBV29-1 TGCAGCGTTGAAGGCGGTCTAGTTGGCAATGAGCAGTTCTTC CSVEGGLVGNEQFF
TRBJ2-3 TRBD2 . TRBV6-1 TGTGCCAGCAGCGTACTAGCGGGAGTAGGCACAGATACGCAGTATTTT CASSVLAGVGTDTQYF